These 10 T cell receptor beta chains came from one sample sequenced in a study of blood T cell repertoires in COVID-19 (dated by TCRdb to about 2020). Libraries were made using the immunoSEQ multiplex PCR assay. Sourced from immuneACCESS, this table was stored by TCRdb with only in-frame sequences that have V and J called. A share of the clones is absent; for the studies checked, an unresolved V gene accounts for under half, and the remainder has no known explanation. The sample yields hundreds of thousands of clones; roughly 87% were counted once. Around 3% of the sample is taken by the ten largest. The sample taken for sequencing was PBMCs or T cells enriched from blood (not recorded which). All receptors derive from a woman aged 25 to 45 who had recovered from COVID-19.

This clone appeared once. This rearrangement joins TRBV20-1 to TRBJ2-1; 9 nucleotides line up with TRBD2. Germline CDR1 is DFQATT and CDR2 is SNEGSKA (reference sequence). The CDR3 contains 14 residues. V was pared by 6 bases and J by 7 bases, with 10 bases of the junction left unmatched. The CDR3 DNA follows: TGCAGTGCCAGTACTGCGGGAGGGCGAAATGAGCAGTTCTTC. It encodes CSASTAGGRNEQFF.

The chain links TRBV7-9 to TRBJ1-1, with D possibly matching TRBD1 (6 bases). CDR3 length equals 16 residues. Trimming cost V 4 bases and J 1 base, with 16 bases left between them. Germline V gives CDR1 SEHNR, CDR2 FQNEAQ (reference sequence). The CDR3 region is CASSSSGGRGNTEAFF. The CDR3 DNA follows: TGTGCCAGCAGCTCTAGTGGGGGCAGGGGGAACACTGAAGCTTTCTTT.

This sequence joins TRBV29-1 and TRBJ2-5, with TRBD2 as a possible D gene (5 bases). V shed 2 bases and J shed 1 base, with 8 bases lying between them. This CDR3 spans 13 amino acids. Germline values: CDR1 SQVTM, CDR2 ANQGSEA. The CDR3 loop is CSVELRVQETQYF. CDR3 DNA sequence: TGCAGCGTTGAACTGCGGGTCCAAGAGACCCAGTACTTC.

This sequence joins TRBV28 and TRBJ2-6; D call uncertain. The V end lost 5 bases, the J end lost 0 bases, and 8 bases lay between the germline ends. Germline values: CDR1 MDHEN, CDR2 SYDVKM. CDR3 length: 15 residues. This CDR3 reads CASSLDSSGANVLTF. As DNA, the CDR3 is TGTGCCAGCAGTCTAGACTCCTCTGGGGCCAACGTCCTGACTTTC.

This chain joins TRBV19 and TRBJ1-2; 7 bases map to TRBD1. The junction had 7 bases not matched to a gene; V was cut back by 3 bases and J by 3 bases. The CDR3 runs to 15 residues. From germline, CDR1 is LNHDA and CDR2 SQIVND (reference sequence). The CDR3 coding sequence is TGTGCCAGTAGTATGGTAGGACAGGAGTACTATGGCTACACCTTC. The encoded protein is CASSMVGQEYYGYTF.

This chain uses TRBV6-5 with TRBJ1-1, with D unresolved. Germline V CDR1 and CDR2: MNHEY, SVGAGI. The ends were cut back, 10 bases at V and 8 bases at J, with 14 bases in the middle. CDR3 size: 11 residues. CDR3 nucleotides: TGTGCCACCGGGGAGGGAGGCGAAGCTTTCTTT. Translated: CATGEGGEAFF.

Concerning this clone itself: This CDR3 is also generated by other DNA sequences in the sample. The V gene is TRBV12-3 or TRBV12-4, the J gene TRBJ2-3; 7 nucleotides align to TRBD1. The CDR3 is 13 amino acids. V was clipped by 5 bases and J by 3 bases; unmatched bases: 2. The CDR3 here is CASSTQGTDTQYF. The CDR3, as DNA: TGTGCCAGCAGTACACAGGGGACAGATACGCAGTATTTT.

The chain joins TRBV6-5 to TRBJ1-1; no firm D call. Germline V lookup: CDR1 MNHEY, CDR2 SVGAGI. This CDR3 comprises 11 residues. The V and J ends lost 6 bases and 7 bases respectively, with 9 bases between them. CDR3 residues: CASSHRSEAFF. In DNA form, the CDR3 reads TGTGCCAGCAGCCATCGGAGTGAAGCTTTCTTT.

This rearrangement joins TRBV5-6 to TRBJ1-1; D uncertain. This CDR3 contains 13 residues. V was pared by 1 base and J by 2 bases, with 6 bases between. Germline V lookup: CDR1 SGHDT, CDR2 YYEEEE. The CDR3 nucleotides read TGTGCCAGCAGCTTGTGGGCAAACACTGAAGCTTTCTTT. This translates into CASSLWANTEAFF. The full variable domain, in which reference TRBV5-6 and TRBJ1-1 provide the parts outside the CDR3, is DAGVTQSPTHLIKTRGQQVTLRCSPKSGHDTVSWYQQALGQGPQFIFQYYEEEERQRGNFPDRFSGHQFPNYSSELNVNALLLGDSALYLCASSLWANTEAFFGQGTRLTVV.

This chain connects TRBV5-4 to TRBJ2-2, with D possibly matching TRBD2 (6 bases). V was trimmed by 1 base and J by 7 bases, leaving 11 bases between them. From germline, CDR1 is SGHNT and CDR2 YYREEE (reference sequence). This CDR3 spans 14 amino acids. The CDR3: CASSLRGGVGELFF. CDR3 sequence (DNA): TGTGCCAGCAGCTTGAGAGGAGGGGTCGGGGAGCTGTTTTTT.